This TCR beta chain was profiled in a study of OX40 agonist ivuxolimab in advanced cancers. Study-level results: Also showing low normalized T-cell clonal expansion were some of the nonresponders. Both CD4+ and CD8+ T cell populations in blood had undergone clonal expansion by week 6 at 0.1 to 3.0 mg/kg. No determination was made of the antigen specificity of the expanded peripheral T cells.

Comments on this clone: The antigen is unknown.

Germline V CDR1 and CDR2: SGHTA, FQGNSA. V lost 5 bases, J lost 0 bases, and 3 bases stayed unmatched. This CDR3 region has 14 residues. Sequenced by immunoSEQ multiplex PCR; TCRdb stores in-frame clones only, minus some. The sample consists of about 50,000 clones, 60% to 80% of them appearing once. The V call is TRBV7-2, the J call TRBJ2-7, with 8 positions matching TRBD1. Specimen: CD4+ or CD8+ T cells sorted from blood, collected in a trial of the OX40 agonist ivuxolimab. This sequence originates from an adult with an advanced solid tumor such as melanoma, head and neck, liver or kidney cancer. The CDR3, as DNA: TGTGCCAGCAGCGCCACAGGGGGCTCCTACGAGCAGTACTTC. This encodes CASSATGGSYEQYF. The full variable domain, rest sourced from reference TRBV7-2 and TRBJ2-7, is GAGVSQSPSNKVTEKGKDVELRCDPISGHTALYWYRQSLGQGLEFLIYFQGNSAPDKSGLPSDRFSAERTGGSVSTLTIQRTQQEDSAVYLCASSATGGSYEQYFGPGTRLTVT.